The rows below give T cell receptor beta chains drawn from one sample of a study of CD4+ T cells in melanoma. TCRdb's copy holds only in-frame clones and misses some; the assay was immunoSEQ multiplex PCR. The table has some 13,000 clones, 68% seen once. The specimen sequenced was cells from a culture (not recorded whether cultured in vitro). The source of these receptors is a human donor with melanoma. Each CDR3 is given with its conserved first and last residue. A D gene is named only where the DNA matches it firmly. Size is stated for part of the rows, as once, few or many counts, or as a class when the clone is expanded.

d_gene | j_gene | v_gene | abundance | CDR3aa | CDR3nt
TRBD2 | TRBJ2-2 | TRBV5-1 | NA | CASSFSGVGTGELFF | TGCGCCAGCAGCTTTAGCGGGGTCGGCACCGGGGAGCTGTTTTTT
NA | TRBJ1-3 | TRBV9 | few | CASSVRDPSSGNTIYF | TGTGCCAGCAGCGTCCGGGACCCCTCCTCTGGAAACACCATATATTTT
NA | TRBJ1-5 | TRBV6-1 | once | CASSRLGVINQPQHF | TGTGCCAGCAGCCGACTAGGGGTTATCAATCAGCCCCAGCATTTT
NA | TRBJ1-5 | TRBV19 | NA | CASSRGAGQPQHF | TGTGCCAGTAGTAGAGGGGCTGGTCAGCCCCAGCATTTT
NA | TRBJ1-1 | TRBV11-1 | few | CASSPDAQNEAFF | TGTGCCAGCAGCCCAGACGCCCAGAATGAAGCTTTCTTT
NA | TRBJ1-2 | TRBV30 | NA | CACWRGGYTF | TGTGCCTGCTGGCGGGGTGGCTACACCTTC
NA | TRBJ1-2 | TRBV7-3 | NA | CASSLAVGDYGYTF | TGTGCCAGCAGCTTAGCCGTAGGGGACTATGGCTACACCTTC
NA | TRBJ2-3 | TRBV4-2 | NA | CASSQAPRGGAGYTQYF | TGTGCCAGCAGCCAAGCCCCTCGGGGCGGGGCGGGCTATACGCAGTATTTT
NA | TRBJ1-6 | TRBV9 | NA | CASSVGAPTDSPLHF | TGTGCCAGCAGCGTTGGGGCTCCAACTGATTCACCCCTCCACTTT
TRBD1 | TRBJ1-5 | TRBV19 | few | CASRLQGQSNQPQHF | TGTGCCAGTAGGCTACAGGGGCAAAGCAATCAGCCCCAGCATTTT
NA | TRBJ1-3 | TRBV19 | NA | CASSWTAGNTIYF | TGTGCCAGTAGTTGGACCGCTGGAAACACCATATATTTT
TRBD2 | TRBJ2-3 | TRBV7-2 | NA | CASSRSSAGGLSDTQYF | TGTGCCAGCAGCCGATCCTCAGCGGGGGGCCTGTCGGATACGCAGTATTTT
TRBD1 | TRBJ2-5 | TRBV29-1 | few | CSVVSGGGETQYF | TGCAGCGTTGTATCAGGGGGCGGAGAGACCCAGTACTTC
TRBD2 | TRBJ2-1 | TRBV5-1 | once | CASSPGEGSYNEQFF | TGCGCCAGCAGCCCCGGGGAGGGCTCCTACAATGAGCAGTTCTTC
NA | TRBJ2-5 | TRBV5-8 | once | CASSLRGRGQETQYF | TGTGCCAGCAGCTTGAGGGGACGGGGCCAAGAGACCCAGTACTTC
TRBD1 | TRBJ1-1 | TRBV7-9 | few | CASSLQGQGTEAFF | TGTGCCAGCAGCTTACAGGGACAGGGGACTGAAGCTTTCTTT
TRBD1 | TRBJ2-7 | TRBV30 | NA | CAWSWGTAYEQYF | TGTGCCTGGAGTTGGGGGACAGCGTACGAGCAGTACTTC
NA | TRBJ1-5 | TRBV4-1 | few | CASSQSGVRGNQPQHF | TGCGCCAGCAGCCAAAGCGGGGTGAGGGGCAATCAGCCCCAGCATTTT
NA | TRBJ2-1 | TRBV4-2 | NA | CASSLERGSHNEQFF | TGTGCCAGCAGCTTGGAGAGGGGATCGCACAATGAGCAGTTCTTC
NA | TRBJ1-2 | TRBV5-4 | NA | CASRAGPGYGYTF | TGTGCCAGCAGGGCCGGGCCGGGCTATGGCTACACCTTC
TRBD1 | TRBJ2-5 | TRBV5-1 | NA | CASSLENVFRGSETQYF | TGCGCCAGCAGCTTGGAAAATGTATTCAGGGGGTCGGAGACCCAGTACTTC
NA | TRBJ2-1 | TRBV9 | NA | CASSVTASYNEQFF | TGTGCCAGCAGCGTTACGGCTAGTTACAATGAGCAGTTCTTC
NA | TRBJ1-3 | TRBV5-4 | NA | CASSSRTESSGNTIYF | TGTGCCAGCAGCAGCAGGACAGAAAGCTCTGGAAACACCATATATTTT
TRBD2 | TRBJ2-3 | TRBV5-1 | NA | CASSLGATSGGPDTQYF | TGCGCCAGCAGCTTGGGTGCTACGTCGGGGGGACCGGATACGCAGTATTTT
NA | TRBJ2-3 | TRBV11-2 | NA | CASSRTSPDTQYF | TGTGCCAGCAGCCGCACTTCACCAGATACGCAGTATTTT
NA | TRBJ1-2 | TRBV19 | few | CASSRSQGLLGYTF | TGTGCCAGTAGTAGGTCGCAGGGCTTGTTGGGCTACACCTTC
TRBD1 | TRBJ1-6 | TRBV30 | NA | CAWSVQGSYNSPLHF | TGTGCCTGGAGTGTACAGGGGTCCTATAATTCACCCCTCCACTTT
NA | TRBJ1-1 | TRBV4-1 | once | CASSQVEIGGGRNTEAFF | TGCGCCAGCAGCCAAGTGGAGATCGGGGGAGGGCGGAACACTGAAGCTTTCTTT
TRBD2 | TRBJ2-2 | TRBV5-4 | few | CASSWAGAGGPGELFF | TGTGCCAGCAGCTGGGCAGGAGCGGGGGGGCCCGGGGAGCTGTTTTTT
TRBD1 | TRBJ1-5 | TRBV6-1 | NA | CASRDRVNQPQHF | TGTGCCAGCAGAGACAGGGTTAATCAGCCCCAGCATTTT
NA | TRBJ1-3 | TRBV10-3 | few | CAISRGPGNTIYF | TGTGCCATCAGCCGAGGGCCTGGAAACACCATATATTTT
NA | TRBJ2-7 | TRBV30 | once | CAWSRLGARYEQYF | TGTGCCTGGAGTCGGCTGGGGGCCCGGTACGAGCAGTACTTC
TRBD2 | TRBJ2-3 | TRBV5-4 | few | CASNGRGGDTQYF | TGTGCCAGCAATGGGAGGGGCGGAGATACGCAGTATTTT
NA | TRBJ2-1 | TRBV11-3 | NA | CASSGGPGSYNEQFF | TGTGCCAGCAGCGGGGGGCCGGGCTCCTACAATGAGCAGTTCTTC
TRBD1 | TRBJ1-1 | TRBV5-1 | few | CASSLAYRGRRNTEAFF | TGCGCCAGCAGCTTGGCATACAGGGGGCGACGGAACACTGAAGCTTTCTTT
NA | TRBJ1-4 | TRBV27 | NA | CASSLRPSRYEKLFF | TGTGCCAGCAGTCTCCGACCCTCACGGTATGAAAAACTGTTTTTT
TRBD1 | TRBJ1-2 | TRBV6-6 | NA | CASRTGGAVGYTF | TGTGCCAGCAGGACAGGGGGCGCCGTTGGCTACACCTTC
NA | TRBJ1-1 | TRBV30 | few | CALVWGLRQAFF | TGTGCCCTTGTCTGGGGTTTGCGTCAAGCTTTCTTT
TRBD2 | TRBJ2-1 | TRBV4-2 | NA | CASSPVTATGTINNEQFF | TGTGCCAGCAGCCCAGTGACCGCCACCGGGACTATCAACAATGAGCAGTTCTTC
NA | TRBJ1-6 | TRBV5-1 | NA | CASSLGDLPNSPLHF | TGCGCCAGCAGCTTGGGCGACCTACCCAATTCACCCCTCCACTTT
TRBD1 | TRBJ2-1 | TRBV6-5 | NA | CASSYKIDRVDEQFF | TGTGCCAGCAGTTATAAAATTGACAGGGTCGATGAGCAGTTCTTC
TRBD1 | TRBJ2-7 | TRBV2 | NA | CASRMKAPGQGLRSYEQYF | TGTGCCAGCAGGATGAAAGCTCCGGGACAGGGGCTCCGCTCCTACGAGCAGTACTTC
TRBD1 | TRBJ1-2 | TRBV9 | NA | CASSRQGDYGYTF | TGTGCCAGCAGCAGACAGGGAGACTATGGCTACACCTTC
TRBD1 | TRBJ1-1 | TRBV10-2 | NA | CASSDVGQGRAEAFF | TGCGCCAGCAGTGATGTCGGACAGGGAAGGGCTGAAGCTTTCTTT
NA | TRBJ2-1 | TRBV9 | NA | CASSGGLRYNEQFF | TGTGCCAGCAGCGGAGGACTCAGGTACAATGAGCAGTTCTTC
TRBD2 | TRBJ2-1 | TRBV10-1 | NA | CASSESSGGAGEQFF | TGCGCCAGCAGTGAGAGCAGCGGGGGGGCAGGTGAGCAGTTCTTC
NA | TRBJ1-4 | TRBV6-1 | NA | CASSEGGRRPIKLFF | TGTGCCAGCAGTGAAGGGGGCAGACGACCGATAAAACTGTTTTTT
TRBD1 | TRBJ1-2 | TRBV9 | few | CASRDRLQLGYTF | TGTGCCAGCAGGGACAGGTTACAATTGGGCTACACCTTC
TRBD1 | TRBJ1-3 | TRBV11-2 | NA | CASTTFRGPSGNTIYF | TGTGCCAGCACCACTTTCAGGGGGCCCTCTGGAAACACCATATATTTT
TRBD1 | TRBJ2-7 | TRBV6-5 | few | CASSLHHRGEQYF | TGTGCCAGCAGTCTCCACCACAGGGGCGAGCAGTACTTC
NA | TRBJ2-2 | TRBV13 | NA | CASKGGVGTGELFF | TGTGCCAGCAAGGGGGGGGTAGGAACCGGGGAGCTGTTTTTT
NA | TRBJ2-2 | TRBV5-1 | few | CASSFGDGGELFF | TGCGCCAGCAGCTTCGGGGATGGCGGGGAGCTGTTTTTT
NA | TRBJ1-4 | TRBV21-1 | NA | CASSKVARNNEKLFF | TGTGCCAGCAGCAAAGTGGCACGGAATAATGAAAAACTGTTTTTT
NA | TRBJ1-6 | TRBV19 | few | CASSIRDDSPLHF | TGTGCCAGTAGTATCCGGGATGATTCACCCCTCCACTTT
NA | TRBJ2-7 | TRBV18 | NA | CASSPPSKYEQYF | TGTGCCAGCTCACCACCCAGCAAGTACGAGCAGTACTTC
NA | TRBJ2-1 | TRBV5-6 | few | CASSLQGRDQFF | TGTGCCAGCAGCTTGCAGGGCAGGGATCAGTTCTTC
NA | TRBJ1-4 | TRBV15 | NA | CATSPAVGVSGEKLFF | TGTGCCACCAGCCCCGCCGTCGGGGTCAGCGGTGAAAAACTGTTTTTT
NA | TRBJ1-5 | TRBV30 | NA | CAWSVGRGTSSNQPQHF | TGTGCCTGGAGTGTTGGTAGGGGGACAAGCAGCAATCAGCCCCAGCATTTT
NA | TRBJ2-7 | TRBV4-1 | NA | CASSHVVRDGKKHEQYF | TGCGCCAGCAGCCACGTCGTCCGGGACGGGAAAAAGCACGAGCAGTACTTC